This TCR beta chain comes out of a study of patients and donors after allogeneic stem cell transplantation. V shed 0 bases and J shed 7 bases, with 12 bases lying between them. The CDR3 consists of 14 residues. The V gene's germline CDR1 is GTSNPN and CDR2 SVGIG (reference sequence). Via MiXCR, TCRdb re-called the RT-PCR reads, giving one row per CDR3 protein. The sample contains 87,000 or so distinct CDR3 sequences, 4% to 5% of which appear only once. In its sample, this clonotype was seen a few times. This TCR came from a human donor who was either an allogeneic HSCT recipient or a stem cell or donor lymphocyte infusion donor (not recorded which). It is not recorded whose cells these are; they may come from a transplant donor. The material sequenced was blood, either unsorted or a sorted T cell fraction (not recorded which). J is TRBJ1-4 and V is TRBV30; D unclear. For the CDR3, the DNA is TGTGCCTGGAGTGTAGGAGGAGTTGGTGAAAAACTGTTTTTT. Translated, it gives CAWSVGGVGEKLFF.